Described below is a single T cell receptor (beta chain) sequence and its context. The sample comes from a study of CD8 T cells in Susac syndrome. Stable or active relapsing-remitting multiple sclerosis, untreated and meeting revised McDonald criteria, defined the controls. Negative isolation was applied to CD8+ and CD4+ T cells, and FACS enrichment was applied to TEMRA cells. Reverse transcription used roughly 0.45 to 1 ug RNA and random hexamers. In TCRdb, the immunoSEQ multiplex PCR reads were re-called with MiXCR into one record per CDR3 protein. Of about 280,000 distinct CDR3 sequences in the sample, roughly 85% were seen once. V shed 0 bases, J shed 5 bases, and the junction held 7 bases outside the gene matches. Germline loops: CDR1 MGHRA, CDR2 YSYEKL. This CDR3 comprises 17 residues.

The chain uses TRBV4-1 and TRBJ2-2; 9 nucleotides line up with TRBD2. Sequences were obtained from CD8+ T cells from PBMCs. The receptor's source is a human donor with multiple sclerosis. The CDR3 DNA follows: TGCGCCAGCAGCCAAGATGGGCGGGAGGGCGGAACCGGGGAGCTGTTTTTT. Translating it yields CASSQDGREGGTGELFF.